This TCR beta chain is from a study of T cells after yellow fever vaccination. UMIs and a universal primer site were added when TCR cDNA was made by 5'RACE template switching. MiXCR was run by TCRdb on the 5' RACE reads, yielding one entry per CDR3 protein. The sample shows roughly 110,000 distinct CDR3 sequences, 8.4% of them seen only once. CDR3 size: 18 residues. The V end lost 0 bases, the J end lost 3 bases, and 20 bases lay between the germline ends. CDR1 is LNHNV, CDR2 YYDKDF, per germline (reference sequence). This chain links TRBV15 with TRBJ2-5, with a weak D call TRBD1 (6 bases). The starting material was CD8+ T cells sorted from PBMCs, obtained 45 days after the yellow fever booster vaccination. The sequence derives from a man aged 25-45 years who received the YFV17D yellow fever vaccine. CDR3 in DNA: TGTGCCACCAGCAGAGAGAGTTGGCAGGGGTCTTGGAAAGAGACCCAGTACTTC. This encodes CATSRESWQGSWKETQYF. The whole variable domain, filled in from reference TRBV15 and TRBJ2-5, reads DAMVIQNPRYQVTQFGKPVTLSCSQTLNHNVMYWYQQKSSQAPKLLFHYYDKDFNNEADTPDNFQSRRPNTSFCFLDIRSPGLGDTAMYLCATSRESWQGSWKETQYFGPGTRLLVL.